This T cell receptor (beta chain) emerged from a study of brain T cells in children with intractable seizures. Study-wide results and limits: Only CDR3 sequence similarity suggested viral specificity, without known HCMV serostatus.

V gave up 0 bases and J gave up 5 bases, with 20 bases separating them. Germline values: CDR1 LNHDA, CDR2 SQIVND (reference sequence). This CDR3 spans 18 amino acids. A single count supports this clone. Its antigen is still unknown. Repertoires were generated with immunoSEQ multiplex PCR, while TCRdb's copy carries only in-frame clones and drops some. The sample has about 340,000 clones, nearly 95% seen once. Time point described: blood from clinic visit 5 months post-surgery; TSC patient then seizure free. The sequenced cases were selected for having the highest brain T cell transcript signatures. At least one anti-epileptic drug was given before surgery.

V is TRBV19 and J is TRBJ1-5, with D perhaps TRBD1 (5 bases). The clonotype originates from a boy in the first two years of life with tuberous sclerosis and intractable seizures. This specimen was peripheral blood, taken 4 to 5 months after surgery. Written as DNA, the CDR3 is TGTGCCAGTAGTATAGATCTATCTGAGGGGACTTATTATCAGCCCCAGCATTTT. Translating gives CASSIDLSEGTYYQPQHF.